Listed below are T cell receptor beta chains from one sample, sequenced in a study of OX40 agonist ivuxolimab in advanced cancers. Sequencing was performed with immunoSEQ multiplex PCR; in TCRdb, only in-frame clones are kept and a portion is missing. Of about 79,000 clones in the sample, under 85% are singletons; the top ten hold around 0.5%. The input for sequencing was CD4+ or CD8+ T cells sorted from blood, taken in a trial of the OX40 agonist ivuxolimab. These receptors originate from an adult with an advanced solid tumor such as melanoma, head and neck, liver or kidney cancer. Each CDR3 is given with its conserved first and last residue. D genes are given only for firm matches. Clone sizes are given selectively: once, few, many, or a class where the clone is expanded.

CDR3 protein: CASSLSGLGNNEQFF
CDR3 DNA: TGTGCCAGCAGCTTAAGCGGACTAGGTAACAATGAGCAGTTCTTC
clone size: .
V gene: TRBV7-8
D gene: TRBD2
J gene: TRBJ2-1

CDR3 protein: CASSLQPLGSYEQYF
CDR3 DNA: TGTGCCAGCAGTCTACAGCCCCTGGGGTCCTACGAGCAGTACTTC
clone size: .
V gene: TRBV6-5
D gene: .
J gene: TRBJ2-7

CDR3 protein: CASSLLGTAGELFF
CDR3 DNA: TGTGCCAGCAGCTTACTAGGGACAGCCGGGGAGCTGTTTTTT
clone size: .
V gene: TRBV7-2
D gene: TRBD1
J gene: TRBJ2-2

CDR3 protein: CASSPPGTEAKNIQYF
CDR3 DNA: TGTGCCAGCAGCCCTCCCGGAACTGAAGCCAAAAACATTCAGTACTTC
clone size: once
V gene: TRBV5-4
D gene: .
J gene: TRBJ2-4

CDR3 protein: CASSFLPGTYEQYF
CDR3 DNA: TGTGCCAGCAGCTTTCTTCCAGGGACCTACGAGCAGTACTTC
clone size: .
V gene: TRBV11-2
D gene: .
J gene: TRBJ2-7

CDR3 protein: CASSPGGTDTQYF
CDR3 DNA: TGCGCCAGCAGCCCAGGGGGCACAGATACGCAGTATTTT
clone size: once
V gene: TRBV5-1
D gene: .
J gene: TRBJ2-3

CDR3 protein: CASSYRGANEKLFF
CDR3 DNA: TGTGCCAGCAGTTACAGGGGGGCTAATGAAAAACTGTTTTTT
clone size: .
V gene: TRBV6-5
D gene: .
J gene: TRBJ1-4

CDR3 protein: CASSLAGGPATEAFF
CDR3 DNA: TGTGCCAGCAGCTTAGCCGGGGGACCGGCCACTGAAGCTTTCTTT
clone size: .
V gene: TRBV7-6
D gene: .
J gene: TRBJ1-1

CDR3 protein: CASSPGSGANVLTF
CDR3 DNA: TGTGCCAGCTCACCGGGCTCTGGGGCCAACGTCCTGACTTTC
clone size: .
V gene: TRBV18
D gene: .
J gene: TRBJ2-6

CDR3 protein: CASSLDSGEQYF
CDR3 DNA: TGTGCCAGCAGTCTCGACTCTGGCGAGCAGTACTTC
clone size: .
V gene: TRBV7-6
D gene: .
J gene: TRBJ2-7

CDR3 protein: CASSWGQVNEQYF
CDR3 DNA: TGCGCCAGCAGCTGGGGACAGGTTAACGAGCAGTACTTC
clone size: once
V gene: TRBV5-1
D gene: TRBD1
J gene: TRBJ2-7

CDR3 protein: CASSPIGTGKFYEQYF
CDR3 DNA: TGTGCCAGCAGCCCAATCGGGACAGGGAAATTCTACGAGCAGTACTTC
clone size: .
V gene: TRBV5-8
D gene: TRBD1
J gene: TRBJ2-7

CDR3 protein: CASNQITGDSDSYEQYF
CDR3 DNA: TGTGCCAGCAACCAAATAACAGGGGACTCGGACTCCTACGAGCAGTACTTC
clone size: .
V gene: TRBV28
D gene: .
J gene: TRBJ2-7

CDR3 protein: CASSFGRGGTGELFF
CDR3 DNA: TGTGCCAGCAGCTTCGGCAGGGGAGGAACCGGGGAGCTGTTTTTT
clone size: few
V gene: TRBV7-7
D gene: .
J gene: TRBJ2-2

CDR3 protein: CASSQDRGRDNYGYTF
CDR3 DNA: TGCGCCAGCAGCCAAGACCGGGGGAGGGACAACTATGGCTACACCTTC
clone size: .
V gene: TRBV4-3
D gene: .
J gene: TRBJ1-2

CDR3 protein: CASSLGLAGGGSTDTQYF
CDR3 DNA: TGTGCCAGCAGCTTGGGACTAGCGGGAGGCGGTAGCACAGATACGCAGTATTTT
clone size: once
V gene: TRBV5-4
D gene: TRBD2
J gene: TRBJ2-3

CDR3 protein: CASSLTSGGVFEQFF
CDR3 DNA: TGTGCCAGCAGCTTAACTAGCGGGGGGGTGTTTGAGCAGTTCTTC
clone size: once
V gene: TRBV7-2
D gene: TRBD2
J gene: TRBJ2-1

CDR3 protein: CASSSGQGDSEAFF
CDR3 DNA: TGTGCCAGCAGTTCCGGACAGGGGGACTCTGAAGCTTTCTTT
clone size: few
V gene: TRBV28
D gene: TRBD1
J gene: TRBJ1-1

CDR3 protein: CASRLNIATNEKLFF
CDR3 DNA: TGTGCCAGCCGTTTGAATATAGCAACTAATGAAAAACTGTTTTTT
clone size: .
V gene: TRBV6-5
D gene: .
J gene: TRBJ1-4

CDR3 protein: CASSFTVGGYTF
CDR3 DNA: TGTGCCAGCAGTTTCACAGTAGGGGGCTACACCTTC
clone size: .
V gene: TRBV28
D gene: .
J gene: TRBJ1-2

CDR3 protein: CASSQDQGTQYF
CDR3 DNA: TGTGCCAGCAGCCAAGATCAGGGGACCCAGTACTTC
clone size: once
V gene: TRBV4-2
D gene: .
J gene: TRBJ2-5

CDR3 protein: CASSLPRTAGANVLTF
CDR3 DNA: TGTGCCAGCAGCTTACCCCGGACGGCTGGGGCCAACGTCCTGACTTTC
clone size: once
V gene: TRBV11-2
D gene: .
J gene: TRBJ2-6

CDR3 protein: CAIATGTAQYF
CDR3 DNA: TGTGCCATTGCGACAGGGACGGCGCAGTATTTT
clone size: .
V gene: TRBV7-9
D gene: TRBD1
J gene: TRBJ2-3

CDR3 protein: CASSFMGQKAGELFF
CDR3 DNA: TGTGCCAGCAGCTTTATGGGACAGAAGGCCGGGGAGCTGTTTTTT
clone size: .
V gene: TRBV7-3
D gene: TRBD1
J gene: TRBJ2-2

CDR3 protein: CASSYSGGMNTEAFF
CDR3 DNA: TGTGCCAGCAGTTACTCCGGGGGCATGAACACTGAAGCTTTCTTT
clone size: few
V gene: TRBV6-5
D gene: .
J gene: TRBJ1-1

CDR3 protein: CASRPTGANVLTF
CDR3 DNA: TGTGCCAGCAGACCGACTGGGGCCAACGTCCTGACTTTC
clone size: .
V gene: TRBV28
D gene: .
J gene: TRBJ2-6

CDR3 protein: CASSTGTGDQPQHF
CDR3 DNA: TGTGCCAGCAGCACCGGGACAGGGGATCAGCCCCAGCATTTT
clone size: .
V gene: TRBV11-2
D gene: TRBD1
J gene: TRBJ1-5

CDR3 protein: CASSFNRGPYEQYF
CDR3 DNA: TGTGCCAGCAGCTTCAACAGGGGCCCCTACGAGCAGTACTTC
clone size: .
V gene: TRBV5-4
D gene: TRBD1
J gene: TRBJ2-7

CDR3 protein: CASSPGHRRGYTF
CDR3 DNA: TGTGCCAGCAGCCCAGGCCACAGAAGAGGCTACACCTTC
clone size: .
V gene: TRBV11-1
D gene: .
J gene: TRBJ1-2

CDR3 protein: CASSQTPTGTYEQYF
CDR3 DNA: TGCGCCAGCAGCCAAACCCCGACAGGGACCTACGAGCAGTACTTC
clone size: .
V gene: TRBV4-3
D gene: TRBD1
J gene: TRBJ2-7

CDR3 protein: CASSYGSRDAFF
CDR3 DNA: TGTGCCAGCAGTTACGGTTCGAGGGATGCTTTCTTT
clone size: .
V gene: TRBV6-5
D gene: .
J gene: TRBJ1-1

CDR3 protein: CASSGGGVGDTQYF
CDR3 DNA: TGCGCCAGCAGCGGCGGGGGGGTTGGAGATACGCAGTATTTT
clone size: .
V gene: TRBV5-1
D gene: TRBD2
J gene: TRBJ2-3

CDR3 protein: CASSQAPQGQPQHF
CDR3 DNA: TGCGCCAGCAGCCAAGCCCCACAGGGTCAGCCCCAGCATTTT
clone size: once
V gene: TRBV4-1
D gene: .
J gene: TRBJ1-5

CDR3 protein: CAISERVPYEQYF
CDR3 DNA: TGTGCCATCAGTGAGAGAGTTCCCTACGAGCAGTACTTC
clone size: .
V gene: TRBV10-3
D gene: .
J gene: TRBJ2-7

CDR3 protein: CASSSWTGSYNEQFF
CDR3 DNA: TGTGCCAGCAGTTCCTGGACAGGCTCCTACAATGAGCAGTTCTTC
clone size: .
V gene: TRBV28
D gene: TRBD1
J gene: TRBJ2-1

CDR3 protein: CASSVDSYLEQYF
CDR3 DNA: TGTGCCAGCAGCGTGGACTCCTATCTCGAGCAGTACTTC
clone size: .
V gene: TRBV7-2
D gene: .
J gene: TRBJ2-7

CDR3 protein: CASGGRGNQPQHF
CDR3 DNA: TGTGCCAGCGGGGGCCGGGGGAATCAGCCCCAGCATTTT
clone size: .
V gene: TRBV7-3
D gene: .
J gene: TRBJ1-5

CDR3 protein: CASKRTGVSGELFF
CDR3 DNA: TGTGCCAGCAAACGGACAGGGGTGAGCGGGGAGCTGTTTTTT
clone size: .
V gene: TRBV7-3
D gene: TRBD1
J gene: TRBJ2-2

CDR3 protein: CASSTGRGSSYEQYF
CDR3 DNA: TGTGCCAGCAGCACAGGCCGCGGGTCCTCCTACGAGCAGTACTTC
clone size: .
V gene: TRBV7-8
D gene: .
J gene: TRBJ2-7

CDR3 protein: CAIPGGRDQPQHF
CDR3 DNA: TGTGCCATCCCCGGGGGCCGGGATCAGCCCCAGCATTTT
clone size: .
V gene: TRBV19
D gene: .
J gene: TRBJ1-5

CDR3 protein: CASSPRGQGLGEQFF
CDR3 DNA: TGTGCCAGCAGCCCGAGAGGGCAGGGGCTGGGTGAGCAGTTCTTC
clone size: .
V gene: TRBV7-2
D gene: .
J gene: TRBJ2-1

CDR3 protein: CASSRLGQSYEQYF
CDR3 DNA: TGTGCCAGCAGTCGTTTGGGACAGTCCTACGAGCAGTACTTC
clone size: .
V gene: TRBV6-6
D gene: TRBD1
J gene: TRBJ2-7

CDR3 protein: CASSAGVTREETQYF
CDR3 DNA: TGTGCCAGCAGCGCCGGGGTAACCCGCGAAGAGACCCAGTACTTC
clone size: .
V gene: TRBV5-6
D gene: .
J gene: TRBJ2-5

CDR3 protein: CASSSQTGTGRSEQYF
CDR3 DNA: TGTGCCAGCAGCTCGCAGACCGGGACAGGGAGGTCCGAGCAGTACTTC
clone size: .
V gene: TRBV7-2
D gene: TRBD1
J gene: TRBJ2-7

CDR3 protein: CASSLVANTGELFF
CDR3 DNA: TGTGCCAGCAGCTTAGTGGCCAACACCGGGGAGCTGTTTTTT
clone size: .
V gene: TRBV7-2
D gene: .
J gene: TRBJ2-2

CDR3 protein: CASSQGGLAGVLEQYF
CDR3 DNA: TGTGCCAGCAGCCAAGGTGGGCTAGCGGGAGTCCTTGAGCAGTACTTC
clone size: .
V gene: TRBV4-2
D gene: TRBD2
J gene: TRBJ2-7

CDR3 protein: CASSFLLATQETQYF
CDR3 DNA: TGTGCCAGCAGCTTCTTACTAGCGACACAAGAGACCCAGTACTTC
clone size: once
V gene: TRBV5-6
D gene: TRBD2
J gene: TRBJ2-5

CDR3 protein: CASSLFGGRLSNQPQHF
CDR3 DNA: TGTGCCAGCAGTTTATTCGGGGGTCGACTAAGCAATCAGCCCCAGCATTTT
clone size: .
V gene: TRBV28
D gene: .
J gene: TRBJ1-5

CDR3 protein: CAWSQWGLAGRDNEQFF
CDR3 DNA: TGTGCCTGGAGCCAGTGGGGTTTAGCGGGAAGAGACAATGAGCAGTTCTTC
clone size: .
V gene: TRBV30
D gene: TRBD2
J gene: TRBJ2-1

CDR3 protein: CAISDPPGSTGYTF
CDR3 DNA: TGTGCCATCAGCGACCCGCCAGGGTCGACGGGCTACACCTTC
clone size: once
V gene: TRBV10-3
D gene: .
J gene: TRBJ1-2

CDR3 protein: CASRKAGGSYEQYF
CDR3 DNA: TGTGCCAGCAGGAAAGCGGGAGGCTCCTACGAGCAGTACTTC
clone size: .
V gene: TRBV5-6
D gene: TRBD2
J gene: TRBJ2-7

CDR3 protein: CASSFGGLNTEAFF
CDR3 DNA: TGTGCCAGCAGCTTTGGGGGGTTGAACACTGAAGCTTTCTTT
clone size: .
V gene: TRBV7-3
D gene: .
J gene: TRBJ1-1

CDR3 protein: CASSQGQGMISGANVLTF
CDR3 DNA: TGCGCCAGCAGCCAAGGGCAGGGAATGATCTCTGGGGCCAACGTCCTGACTTTC
clone size: .
V gene: TRBV4-1
D gene: .
J gene: TRBJ2-6

CDR3 protein: CASSKGPQNTEAFF
CDR3 DNA: TGTGCCAGCAGCAAGGGACCGCAGAACACTGAAGCTTTCTTT
clone size: .
V gene: TRBV11-1
D gene: .
J gene: TRBJ1-1

CDR3 protein: CASSLGLASEAFF
CDR3 DNA: TGCGCCAGCAGCTTGGGTTTGGCGTCTGAAGCTTTCTTT
clone size: .
V gene: TRBV5-1
D gene: .
J gene: TRBJ1-1